This TCR beta chain was observed in a study of blood T cell repertoires in COVID-19. Study as a whole: COVID-19 samples from acute and convalescent phases originated in the United States, Italy and Spain. T cells, B-cell-depleted T cells, or PBMCs provided the cDNA or gDNA that served as material.

Study processing details: Amplification of reference gene primers provided the estimated nucleated cell counts. Profiling relied on immunoSEQ multiplex PCR, and the TCRdb table lists in-frame clones only, not all of them. The DNA gave D and trimming, while V, J and clone size come from that table. The sample records fewer than 35,000 clones, about 85% being singletons. V shed 0 bases and J shed 1 base, with 24 bases lying between them. Germline loops: CDR1 SGHVS, CDR2 FQNEAQ. The CDR3 loop spans 20 amino acids. Sequencing used peripheral blood. The TCR originated in a man in his forties or fifties with active or convalescent COVID-19. The V call is TRBV7-8, the J call TRBJ1-1; TRBD1 might be the D (5 bases). The CDR3 protein is CASSLARKGEAIWANTEAFF. The CDR3 region has the DNA TGTGCCAGCAGCTTAGCGCGAAAAGGGGAGGCAATTTGGGCGAACACTGAAGCTTTCTTT. The full variable domain, in which reference TRBV7-8 and TRBJ1-1 provide the parts outside the CDR3, is GAGVSQSPRYKVAKRGQDVALRCDPISGHVSLFWYQQALGQGPEFLTYFQNEAQLDKSGLPSDRFFAERPEGSVSTLKIQRTQQEDSAVYLCASSLARKGEAIWANTEAFFGQGTRLTVV.